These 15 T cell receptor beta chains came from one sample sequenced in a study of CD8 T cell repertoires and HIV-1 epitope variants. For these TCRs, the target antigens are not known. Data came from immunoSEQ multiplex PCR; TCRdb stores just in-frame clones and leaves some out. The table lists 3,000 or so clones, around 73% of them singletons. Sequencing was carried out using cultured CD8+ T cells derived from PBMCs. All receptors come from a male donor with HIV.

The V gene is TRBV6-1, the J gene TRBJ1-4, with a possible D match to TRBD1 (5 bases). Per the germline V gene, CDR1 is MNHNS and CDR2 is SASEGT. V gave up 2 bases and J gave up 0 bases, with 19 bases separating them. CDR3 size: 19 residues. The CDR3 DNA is TGTGCCAGCAGTGAAAACCAGGACACTTACGGGGCAACTAATGAAAAACTGTTTTTT. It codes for CASSENQDTYGATNEKLFF.

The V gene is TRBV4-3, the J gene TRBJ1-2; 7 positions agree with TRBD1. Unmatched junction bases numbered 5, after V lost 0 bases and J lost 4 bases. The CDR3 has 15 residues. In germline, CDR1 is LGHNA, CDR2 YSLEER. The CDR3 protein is CASSQDRDSIYGYTF. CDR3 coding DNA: TGCGCCAGCAGCCAAGATCGGGACAGCATCTATGGCTACACCTTC.

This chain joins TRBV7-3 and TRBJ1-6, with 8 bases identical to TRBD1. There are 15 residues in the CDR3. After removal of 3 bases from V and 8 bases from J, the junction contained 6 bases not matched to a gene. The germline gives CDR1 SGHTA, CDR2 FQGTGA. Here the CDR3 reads CASSLTGAVDSPLHF. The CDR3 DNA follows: TGTGCCAGCAGCTTGACAGGGGCAGTGGATTCACCCCTCCACTTT.

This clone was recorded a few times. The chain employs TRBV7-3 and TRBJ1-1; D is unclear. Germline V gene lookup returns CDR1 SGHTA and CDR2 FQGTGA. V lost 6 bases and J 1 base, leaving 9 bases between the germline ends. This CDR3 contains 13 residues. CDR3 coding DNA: TGTGCCAGCAGGGACTCAGGGAACACTGAAGCTTTCTTT. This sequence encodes CASRDSGNTEAFF.

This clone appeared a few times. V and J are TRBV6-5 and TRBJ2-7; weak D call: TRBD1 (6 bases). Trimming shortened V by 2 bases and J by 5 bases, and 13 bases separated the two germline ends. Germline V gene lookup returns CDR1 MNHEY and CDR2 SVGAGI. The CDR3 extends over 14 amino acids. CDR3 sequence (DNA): TGTGCCAGCAGTTACGCCAGGGGCAGCGACGAGCAGTACTTC. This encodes CASSYARGSDEQYF.

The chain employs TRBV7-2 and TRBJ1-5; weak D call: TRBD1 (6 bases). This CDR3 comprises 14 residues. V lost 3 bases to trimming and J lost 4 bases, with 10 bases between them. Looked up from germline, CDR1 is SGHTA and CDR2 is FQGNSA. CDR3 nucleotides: TGTGCCAGCAGCTTCAGGGGTCGAAATCAGCCCCAGCATTTT. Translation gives CASSFRGRNQPQHF.

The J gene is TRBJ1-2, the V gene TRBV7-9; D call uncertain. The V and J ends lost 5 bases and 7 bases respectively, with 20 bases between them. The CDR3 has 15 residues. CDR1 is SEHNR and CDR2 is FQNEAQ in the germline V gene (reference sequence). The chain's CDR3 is CASSPALRAKRGYTF. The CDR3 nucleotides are TGTGCCAGCAGCCCTGCTTTGAGGGCAAAGCGTGGCTACACCTTC.

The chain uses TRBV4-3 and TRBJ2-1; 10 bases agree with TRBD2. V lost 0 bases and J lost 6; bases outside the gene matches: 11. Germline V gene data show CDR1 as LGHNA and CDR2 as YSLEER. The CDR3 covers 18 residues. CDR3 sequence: CASSQEPQGAGGLNEQFF. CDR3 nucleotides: TGCGCCAGCAGCCAAGAGCCCCAGGGAGCGGGGGGGCTCAATGAGCAGTTCTTC.

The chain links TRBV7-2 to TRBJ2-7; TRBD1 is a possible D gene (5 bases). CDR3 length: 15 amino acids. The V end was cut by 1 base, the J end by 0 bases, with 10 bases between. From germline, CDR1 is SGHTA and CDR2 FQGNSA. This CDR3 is CASSLGTLSSYEQYF. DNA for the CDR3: TGTGCCAGCAGCTTAGGGACATTGAGCTCCTACGAGCAGTACTTC. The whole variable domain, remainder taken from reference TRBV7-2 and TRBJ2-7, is GAGVSQSPSNKVTEKGKDVELRCDPISGHTALYWYRQSLGQGLEFLIYFQGNSAPDKSGLPSDRFSAERTGGSVSTLTIQRTQQEDSAVYLCASSLGTLSSYEQYFGPGTRLTVT.

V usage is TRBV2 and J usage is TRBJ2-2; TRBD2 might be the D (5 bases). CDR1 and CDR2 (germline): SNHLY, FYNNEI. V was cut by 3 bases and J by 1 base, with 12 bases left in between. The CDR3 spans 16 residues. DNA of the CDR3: TGTGCCAGCAGTGACCGCCGGGGAGTGAACACCGGGGAGCTGTTTTTT. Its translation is CASSDRRGVNTGELFF.

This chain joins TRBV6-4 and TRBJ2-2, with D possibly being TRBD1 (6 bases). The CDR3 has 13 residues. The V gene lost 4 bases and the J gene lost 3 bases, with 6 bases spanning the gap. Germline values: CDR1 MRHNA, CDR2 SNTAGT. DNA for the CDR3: TGTGCCAGCAGTGCAGGGGACACCGGGGAGCTGTTTTTT. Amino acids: CASSAGDTGELFF.

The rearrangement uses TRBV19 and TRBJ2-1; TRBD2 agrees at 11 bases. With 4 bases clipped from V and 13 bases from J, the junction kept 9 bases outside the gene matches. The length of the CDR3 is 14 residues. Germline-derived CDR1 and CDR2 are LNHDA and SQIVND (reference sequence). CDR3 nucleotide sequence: TGTGCCAGTAGTAATAGCGGGAGGGCCTATGGACAGTTCTTC. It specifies CASSNSGRAYGQFF.

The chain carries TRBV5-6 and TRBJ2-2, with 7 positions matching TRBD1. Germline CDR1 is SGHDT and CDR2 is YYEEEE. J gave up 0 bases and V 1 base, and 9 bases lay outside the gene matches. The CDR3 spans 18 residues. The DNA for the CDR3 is TGTGCCAGCAGCTTGTTAGGAGCCGGGACAGCGAACACCGGGGAGCTGTTTTTT. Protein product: CASSLLGAGTANTGELFF.

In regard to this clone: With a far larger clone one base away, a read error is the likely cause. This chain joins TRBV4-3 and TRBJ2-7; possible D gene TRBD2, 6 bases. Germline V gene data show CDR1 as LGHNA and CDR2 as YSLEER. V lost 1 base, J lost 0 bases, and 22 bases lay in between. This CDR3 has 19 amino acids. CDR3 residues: CASSQAPGAGALSSYEQYF. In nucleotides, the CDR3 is TGCGCCAGCAGCCAAGCGCCGGGAGCGGGCGCCCTGAGCTCCTACGAGCAGTACTTC.

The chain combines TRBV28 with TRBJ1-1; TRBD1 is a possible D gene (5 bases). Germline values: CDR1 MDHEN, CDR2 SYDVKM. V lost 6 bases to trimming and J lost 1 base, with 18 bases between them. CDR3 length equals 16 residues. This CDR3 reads CASRDGTGTTNTEAFF. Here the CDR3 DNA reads TGTGCCAGCAGGGATGGCACCGGGACGACGAACACTGAAGCTTTCTTT.